Following are 15 T cell receptor beta chains from one sample sequenced in a study of CD8+CD57+ T cells in acquired aplastic anemia. Sequencing was done on patients that had shown CD8+CD57+ cell expansion by flow cytometry. The study profiled TCR beta VDJ and CDR3 using genomic DNA as template. TCRdb analysed the reads with MiXCR anew, one entry per CDR3 protein. Of about 470,000 distinct CDR3 sequences listed, 25% to 40% are singletons. The specimen was sorted CD4+, CD8+, or CD8+CD57+ T cells (not recorded which) from PBMCs. The source of these receptors is a human donor with aplastic anemia.

This clonotype showed up many times. The chain carries TRBV29-1 and TRBJ2-3; maybe TRBD1 (6 bases). CDR3 size: 11 residues. Between the trimmed V and J ends, which lost 8 bases and 5 bases, there was a span of 11 bases. Germline V gene sequence: CDR1 SQVTM, CDR2 ANQGSEA. The CDR3 DNA reads TGCAGCTCACTACAGGGAGATACGCAGTATTTT. Protein: CSSLQGDTQYF.

This chain connects TRBV13 to TRBJ2-7, with unresolved D. This CDR3 region has 12 residues. V lost 3 bases and J 5 bases, leaving 8 bases between the germline ends. The germline gives CDR1 PRHDT, CDR2 FYEKMQ (reference sequence). CDR3 DNA sequence: TGTGCCAGCAGCTTTTTAGGGCACGAGCAGTACTTC. Residues: CASSFLGHEQYF.

This chain joins TRBV20-1 and TRBJ1-2; D is perhaps TRBD1 (5 bases). The CDR3 has 12 amino acids. V lost 3 bases and J lost 5, with 10 bases in between. Per germline, CDR1 DFQATT and CDR2 SNEGSKA (reference sequence). The CDR3 nucleotides are TGCAGTGCTAGGGAGACAGATTATGGCTACACCTTC. Residues: CSARETDYGYTF.

A word on this clonotype: The junction differs from germline at one of its ends, possibly a read error. The chain carries TRBV29-1 and TRBJ2-5; 11 bases are a match to TRBD2. Per the germline V gene, CDR1 is SQVTM and CDR2 is ANQGSEA. The CDR3 is 9 residues long. The CDR3 loop is CSVVTSGSF. For the CDR3, the DNA is TGCAGCGTGGTCACTAGCGGGAGCTTC. Together with reference TRBV29-1 and TRBJ2-5, the CDR3 gives the full variable domain: SAVISQKPSRDICQRGTSLTIQCQVDSQVTMMFWYRQQPGQSLTLIATANQGSEATYESGFVIDKFPISRPNLTFSTLTVSNMSPEDSSIYLCSVVTSGSFGPGTRLLVL.

This sequence joins TRBV30 and TRBJ2-7; TRBD1 is a possible D gene (6 bases). The CDR3 has 14 residues. The V gene lost 2 bases and the J gene lost 2 bases, with 13 bases spanning the gap. Germline V CDR1 and CDR2: GTSNPN, SVGIG (reference sequence). CDR3 in amino acids: CAWSLGGAPYEQYF. The CDR3 DNA reads TGTGCCTGGAGTTTAGGGGGTGCTCCCTACGAGCAGTACTTC.

A remark on this clonotype: A much larger clone is a single base away; this may be a read error. The chain is built from TRBV20-1 and TRBJ1-2, with D perhaps TRBD1 (5 bases). The V gene's germline CDR1 is DFQATT and CDR2 SNEGSKA (reference sequence). The CDR3 covers 12 residues. Deletions cut 3 bases from V and 8 bases from J, with 13 bases between. The CDR3, as DNA: TGCAGTGCTAGTGCGGGGGTTGGAGGCTACACCTTC. This sequence encodes CSASAGVGGYTF.

The chain recombines TRBV7-2 with TRBJ1-1; D might be TRBD1 (5 bases). From germline, CDR1 is SGHTA and CDR2 FQGNSA. V lost 0 bases and J lost 0, with 11 bases in between. The CDR3 has 16 residues. DNA for the CDR3: TGTGCCAGCAGCTTAGCCCTGACAGTGATGAACACTGAAGCTTTCTTT. Translated: CASSLALTVMNTEAFF.

This clonotype was detected only a few times. The CDR3 spells CASGADRRHNYGYTF. The CDR3, as DNA: TGTGCCAGCGGGGCAGATAGGAGACATAACTATGGCTACACCTTC. The chain joins TRBV2 to TRBJ1-2, with TRBD1 as a possible D gene (5 bases). This CDR3 has 15 residues. V gave up 8 bases and J gave up 1 base, with 17 bases separating them. CDR1 and CDR2 (germline): SNHLY, FYNNEI.

V is TRBV20-1 and J is TRBJ1-2, with D unclear. Between the trimmed V and J ends, which lost 4 bases and 4 bases, there was a span of 10 bases. Germline CDR1 reads DFQATT; CDR2 reads SNEGSKA (reference sequence). The CDR3 runs to 12 residues. The CDR3 DNA is TGCAGTGCTATTTACGCCACCTATGGCTACACCTTC. Translating it yields CSAIYATYGYTF.

This clonotype was found many times. The chain carries TRBV5-1 and TRBJ2-7; 12 nucleotides align to TRBD1. V lost 5 bases to trimming and J lost 6 bases; unmatched junction nucleotides: 3. This CDR3 has 13 amino acids. Germline V gives CDR1 SGHRS, CDR2 YFSETQ. The CDR3 bases are TGCGCCAGCAGGGGACAGGGGGCTTTCGAGCAGTACTTC. This codes for CASRGQGAFEQYF.

In this sample, this clonotype turned up a few times. The chain links TRBV20-1 to TRBJ1-1, with a possible D match to TRBD1 (6 bases). The CDR3 runs 13 residues. V was trimmed by 3 bases and J by 4 bases, leaving 12 bases between them. Germline loops: CDR1 DFQATT, CDR2 SNEGSKA (reference sequence). The CDR3 DNA follows: TGCAGTGCTAGTGTCGGGGGCACCACTGAAGCTTTCTTT. Its translation is CSASVGGTTEAFF.

The chain links TRBV11-2 to TRBJ1-2; D remains ambiguous. Germline V CDR1 and CDR2: SGHAT, FQNNGV. This CDR3 has 15 amino acids. The V and J ends lost 5 bases and 4 bases respectively, with 17 bases between them. CDR3 amino acids: CASSGDGRHFYGYTF. For the CDR3, the DNA is TGTGCCAGCAGCGGTGATGGGCGCCACTTCTATGGCTACACCTTC.

CDR3 DNA: TGTGCCAGCAGGCCGGGACTAGTTGTTGAGCAGTTCTTC. Protein sequence: CASRPGLVVEQFF. The V and J genes are TRBV28 and TRBJ2-1, with 8 bases matching TRBD2. There are 13 residues in the CDR3. Germline CDR1 and CDR2: MDHEN and SYDVKM. J was trimmed by 9 bases and V by 6 bases; bases with no gene match: 7.

This chain connects TRBV12-3 or TRBV12-4 to TRBJ1-5; D remains ambiguous. With 6 bases removed from V and 1 base from J, the gap between germline ends came to 13 bases. The CDR3 extends over 15 amino acids. CDR3 coding DNA: TGTGCCAGCAGAGGTGTTATGGACAGCAATCAGCCCCAGCATTTT. This sequence encodes CASRGVMDSNQPQHF.

Regarding this clonotype: A much larger clone sits a single nucleotide away, making a read error possible. This chain uses TRBV7-2 with TRBJ1-3, with D uncertain. This CDR3 region has 13 residues. CDR1 is SGHTA, CDR2 FQGNSA, per germline. CDR3 loop: CASRDASGNTTYF. The CDR3 DNA reads TGTGCCAGCAGAGACGCGAGCGGAAACACCACATATTTT.